This entry lists 19 T cell receptor beta chains sequenced from one sample in a study of blood T cell repertoires in COVID-19. The protocol was immunoSEQ multiplex PCR, while the TCRdb copy is restricted to in-frame clones and leaves out a portion. There are around 260,000 clones in the sample; around four fifths occur only once, and over 9% lies in the top ten. The sequenced material came from peripheral blood. These receptors were obtained from a woman aged 50 to 65 who had recovered from COVID-19.

This chain links TRBV7-9 with TRBJ1-4, with D perhaps matching TRBD1 (5 bases). V gave up 8 bases and J gave up 4 bases, with 17 bases separating them. Germline CDR1 is SEHNR and CDR2 is FQNEAQ (reference sequence). The CDR3 is 15 amino acids. CDR3 DNA: TGTGCCAGCTCCTTAGAGGGACTCTATAATGAAAAACTGTTTTTT. It is translated as CASSLEGLYNEKLFF. The whole variable domain, remainder taken from reference TRBV7-9 and TRBJ1-4, is DTGVSQNPRHKITKRGQNVTFRCDPISEHNRLYWYRQTLGQGPEFLTYFQNEAQLEKSRLLSDRFSAERPKGSFSTLEIQRTEQGDSAMYLCASSLEGLYNEKLFFGSGTQLSVL.

The V and J genes are TRBV28 and TRBJ1-6; D is possibly TRBD1 (5 bases). CDR3 length: 15 residues. Per the germline V gene, CDR1 is MDHEN and CDR2 is SYDVKM. The V and J ends lost 6 bases and 9 bases respectively, with 18 bases between them. CDR3 bases: TGTGCCAGCAGCCCCGGGAGGGGATTGGCTTCACCCCTCCACTTT. Translated, it gives CASSPGRGLASPLHF.

The V call is TRBV1, the J call TRBJ1-2. TRBV1 is a pseudogene locus. The CDR3 loop spans 14 amino acids. The CDR3 reads CTSSHGEGIYGYTF. The CDR3 region has the DNA TGCACCAGCAGCCACGGGGAGGGAATCTATGGCTACACCTTC.

This sequence joins TRBV12-3 or TRBV12-4 and TRBJ1-4; perhaps TRBD1 as D (5 bases). The CDR3 totals 13 residues. The germline V and J ends were trimmed by 4 bases and 7 bases, with 10 bases remaining between them. The CDR3 here is CASSWTQSEKLFF. In DNA form, the CDR3 reads TGTGCCAGCAGTTGGACACAGAGTGAAAAACTGTTTTTT.

V and J are TRBV4-1 and TRBJ2-3; D is unresolved. Trimming took off 3 bases at V and 3 bases at J, with 13 bases between the two ends. The length of the CDR3 is 15 residues. Germline CDR1 is MGHRA and CDR2 is YSYEKL. CDR3 protein: CASSHFPGLTDTQYF. As DNA, the CDR3 is TGCGCCAGCAGCCACTTCCCAGGCCTGACAGATACGCAGTATTTT.

The chain carries TRBV5-1 and TRBJ1-4; tentatively, D is TRBD1 (5 bases). The V gene's germline CDR1 is SGHRS and CDR2 YFSETQ. This CDR3 has 16 residues. V was shortened by 3 bases and J by 7 bases, with 19 bases between the two germline ends. Written as DNA, the CDR3 is TGCGCCAGCAGCTCGACGGGTCTCACCGGGGGTGAAAAACTGTTTTTT. This translates into CASSSTGLTGGEKLFF.

The rearrangement joins TRBV6-1 to TRBJ1-6; 8 nucleotides align to TRBD1. Germline V gene lookup returns CDR1 MNHNS and CDR2 SASEGT. Germline trimming cut 3 bases from V and 10 bases from J; bases unmatched to any gene: 8. This CDR3 comprises 15 residues. The CDR3 is CASSDRDRMGSPLHF. DNA for the CDR3: TGTGCCAGCAGTGACAGGGACAGGATGGGCTCACCCCTCCACTTT.

Here the CDR3 reads CASGGTRIIQPLHF. The CDR3, as DNA: TGTGCCAGCGGGGGGACGCGGATAATTCAACCCCTCCACTTT. V usage is TRBV28 and J usage is TRBJ1-6, with TRBD1 as a possible D gene (5 bases). Trimming took 8 bases from V and 12 from J, leaving 20 bases between them. The CDR3 sequence is 14 residues long. Germline V lookup: CDR1 MDHEN, CDR2 SYDVKM.

The chain combines TRBV19 with TRBJ1-1, with D uncertain. Trimming shortened V by 5 bases and J by 1 base, and 8 bases separated the two germline ends. The CDR3 length is 13 residues. Germline V gives CDR1 LNHDA, CDR2 SQIVND (reference sequence). The CDR3 region is CASSAYKNTEAFF. Here the CDR3 DNA reads TGTGCCAGTAGTGCTTACAAGAACACTGAAGCTTTCTTT.

The V and J genes are TRBV29-1 and TRBJ2-5, with D perhaps matching TRBD1 (5 bases). The germline V and J ends were trimmed by 4 bases and 2 bases, with 8 bases remaining between them. From germline, CDR1 is SQVTM and CDR2 ANQGSEA. This CDR3 comprises 12 residues. Written as DNA, the CDR3 is TGCAGCGTTGCCAGGGAACAAGAGACCCAGTACTTC. It specifies CSVAREQETQYF. Full variable domain (rest looked up from reference TRBV29-1 and TRBJ2-5): SAVISQKPSRDICQRGTSLTIQCQVDSQVTMMFWYRQQPGQSLTLIATANQGSEATYESGFVIDKFPISRPNLTFSTLTVSNMSPEDSSIYLCSVAREQETQYFGPGTRLLVL.

The rearrangement links TRBV18 to TRBJ2-7; 7 bases map to TRBD1. This CDR3 is 15 amino acids long. Trimming cost V 3 bases and J 7 bases; bases outside gene matches: 12. In germline, CDR1 is KGHSH, CDR2 LQKENI. CDR3 nucleotide sequence: TGTGCCAGCTCACCGGCAACAGGGGAGTTTGTGGAGCAGTACTTC. As protein: CASSPATGEFVEQYF.

The V gene is TRBV19, the J gene TRBJ1-3, with a possible D match to TRBD1 (5 bases). V was trimmed by 5 bases and J by 0 bases, leaving 14 bases between them. Germline lookup yields CDR1 LNHDA and CDR2 SQIVND (reference sequence). The CDR3 totals 16 residues. The CDR3 nucleotides read TGTGCCAGTAGTCTTCGACAGCACAGCTCTGGAAACACCATATATTTT. Protein: CASSLRQHSSGNTIYF.

The chain recombines TRBV6-5 with TRBJ1-5, with 7 positions matching TRBD1. V dropped 6 bases and J dropped 8; count of bases not matched to a gene: 7. This CDR3 region has 13 residues. The germline V gene encodes CDR1 MNHEY and CDR2 SVGAGI. CDR3 amino acids: CASRTGNSEPQHF. The CDR3 DNA follows: TGTGCCAGCAGGACAGGGAATAGCGAGCCCCAGCATTTT.

This clone was picked up one time. The chain has TRBV19 and TRBJ1-2; 8 nucleotides agree with TRBD1. CDR1 is LNHDA and CDR2 is SQIVND in the germline V gene (reference sequence). This CDR3 is 19 amino acids long. V lost 4 bases and J lost 1; bases outside the gene matches: 17. CDR3: CASSTTFGTGLIYNYGYTF. CDR3 nucleotide sequence: TGTGCCAGTAGTACTACTTTCGGGACAGGTCTTATTTATAACTATGGCTACACCTTC. The full variable domain, with the rest looked up from reference TRBV19 and TRBJ1-2, is DGGITQSPKYLFRKEGQNVTLSCEQNLNHDAMYWYRQDPGQGLRLIYYSQIVNDFQKGDIAEGYSVSREKKESFPLTVTSAQKNPTAFYLCASSTTFGTGLIYNYGYTFGSGTRLTVV.

This clone was seen more than once but under ten times. The chain links TRBV6-5 to TRBJ2-2, with TRBD2 identical over 8 bases. The CDR3 runs 14 residues. The germline V gene encodes CDR1 MNHEY and CDR2 SVGAGI. After removal of 3 bases from V and 6 bases from J, the junction contained 3 bases not matched to a gene. DNA of the CDR3: TGTGCCAGCAGTTATGGCGGGAGGTCCGGGGAGCTGTTTTTT. It specifies CASSYGGRSGELFF.

The DNA of the CDR3 is TGCGCCAGCAGCAAAGGGGGCTCCTACGAGCAGTACTTC. As protein: CASSKGGSYEQYF. The chain combines TRBV5-1 with TRBJ2-7, with D perhaps TRBD1 (6 bases). V gave up 4 bases and J gave up 0 bases, with 8 bases separating them. Germline lookup yields CDR1 SGHRS and CDR2 YFSETQ. This CDR3 spans 13 amino acids. Drawing the rest from reference TRBV5-1 and TRBJ2-7, the complete variable domain is KAGVTQTPRYLIKTRGQQVTLSCSPISGHRSVSWYQQTPGQGLQFLFEYFSETQRNKGNFPGRFSGRQFSNSRSEMNVSTLELGDSALYLCASSKGGSYEQYFGPGTRLTVT.

The gene calls are TRBV5-1 and TRBJ2-2; 8 positions match TRBD1. Trimming removed 3 bases from V and 2 bases from J; junction bases left unmatched: 9. CDR3 length: 17 amino acids. Germline CDR1 is SGHRS and CDR2 is YFSETQ. The CDR3, as DNA: TGCGCCAGCAGCTCGGCCCTGACAGGGGCAAACACCGGGGAGCTGTTTTTT. It specifies CASSSALTGANTGELFF.

The chain has TRBV28 and TRBJ1-1; D remains ambiguous. Between the trimmed V and J ends, which lost 6 bases and 12 bases, there was a span of 20 bases. The CDR3 has 13 amino acids. Germline CDR1 reads MDHEN; CDR2 reads SYDVKM. CDR3 sequence reads: CASSQTSLKVPFF. DNA for the CDR3: TGTGCCAGCAGCCAGACATCCCTTAAAGTACCTTTCTTT.

In DNA, the CDR3 is TGTGCCAGCATCCCGACGTTTGGGACAGGCCTCACTGAAGCTTTCTTT. Translated: CASIPTFGTGLTEAFF. V and J are TRBV28 and TRBJ1-1; 8 bases map to TRBD1. The CDR3 covers 16 residues. Trimming took 7 bases from V and 4 from J; bases not matched to a gene: 14. In germline, CDR1 is MDHEN, CDR2 SYDVKM.